This entry is about one T cell receptor beta chain. The antigen remains undetermined. Sequencing was performed with immunoSEQ multiplex PCR; in TCRdb, only in-frame clones are kept and a portion is missing. Of about 2 million clones in the sample, over 85% were seen once. This sample is drawn from a study of shared clonotypes between healthy human individuals. Whole-study results and caveats: In contrast to clonotypes shared by all four donors, non-shared clonotypes had lower generation probabilities.

The clonotype originates from a man aged 18 to 30 in good health. The sequencing input was naive CD4+ T cells sorted from blood. Regarding subset: CD45RA+ positively selected.

Here the CDR3 reads CASSPHSGDVGYTF. CDR3 sequence (DNA): TGTGCCAGCTCCCCGCACTCAGGGGACGTGGGCTACACCTTC. V usage is TRBV25-1 and J usage is TRBJ1-2, with TRBD1 as a possible D gene (6 bases). The CDR3 sequence is 14 residues long. Germline CDR1 and CDR2: MGHDK and SYGVNS. V lost 8 bases, J lost 8 bases, and 21 bases lay in between.